Below, one T cell receptor (beta chain) is given with its context. This sample was taken from a study of blood T cell repertoires in COVID-19. Study-wide context: Specimens from acute and convalescent COVID-19 originated in the United States, Italy and Spain. The cDNA or gDNA used as material had been derived from T cells, B-cell-depleted T cells, or PBMCs.

Germline trimming cut 6 bases from V and 3 bases from J; bases unmatched to any gene: 12. Germline V gives CDR1 MNHEY, CDR2 SMNVEV (reference sequence). The CDR3 loop spans 17 amino acids. Per the original methods: By means of reference gene primer amplification, nucleated cell counts were estimated. This table comes from immunoSEQ multiplex PCR, and its TCRdb copy is limited to in-frame clones, with some not included. V, J and clone size were drawn from that table, and D and trimming were deduced from the DNA. The data hold around 250,000 clones, with 86% observed a single time. The specimen was peripheral blood. The sequence derives from an elderly man with acute or convalescent COVID-19. V gene TRBV27 combines with J gene TRBJ2-3; 10 nucleotides match TRBD1. As DNA, the CDR3 is TGTGCCAGCAGAGAGAAGGGGACAGGGGTCCAGACAGATACGCAGTATTTT. It codes for CASREKGTGVQTDTQYF.